The source of this T cell receptor beta chain is a study of cytomegalovirus exposure and HLA in healthy donors. This cohort consisted of healthy bone marrow donors. Unmatched junction bases numbered 10, after V lost 0 bases and J lost 3 bases. CDR1 and CDR2 from the germline V gene are SGDLS and YYNGEE. The CDR3 extends over 17 amino acids. PCR employed 60 Vbeta and 13 Jbeta primers. Profiling relied on immunoSEQ multiplex PCR, and the TCRdb table lists in-frame clones only, not all of them. This table holds about 130,000 clones, about 83% found once. V gene TRBV9 combines with J gene TRBJ2-3, with TRBD2 matching 7 bases. The material sequenced was PBMCs. This TCR was recovered from a girl between 2 and 10 years old in good health and CMV-seronegative. CDR3 in amino acids: CASSVGGGGAFTDTQYF. The CDR3 DNA follows: TGTGCCAGCAGCGTAGGAGGCGGGGGAGCTTTTACAGATACGCAGTATTTT. Drawing the rest from reference TRBV9 and TRBJ2-3, the complete variable domain is DSGVTQTPKHLITATGQRVTLRCSPRSGDLSVYWYQQSLDQGLQFLIQYYNGEERAKGNILERFSAQQFPDLHSELNLSSLELGDSALYFCASSVGGGGAFTDTQYFGPGTRLTVL.